Sequencing of this TCR beta chain was carried out in a study of control samples from healthy donors and cancer patients. This clone was found once. Profiling relied on immunoSEQ multiplex PCR, and the TCRdb table lists in-frame clones only, not all of them. The profile shows about 100,000 clones, 85% to 90% of them singletons. This CDR3 spans 15 amino acids. Germline CDR1 and CDR2: LGHNA and YNFKEQ. V dropped 0 bases and J dropped 0 bases, with 8 bases sitting between them. This rearrangement joins TRBV4-2 to TRBJ1-1; no reliable D call. Sequencing input: blood. This TCR came from a young man in good health. CDR3 sequence reads: CASSQDGRMNTEAFF. CDR3 nucleotide sequence: TGTGCCAGCAGCCAAGACGGCCGGATGAACACTGAAGCTTTCTTT.